Shown below are 9 T cell receptor beta chains from a single sample sequenced in a study of Ad26.COV2.S vaccination and SARS-CoV-2 variants. Treatment given: 15 to 20 received Ad26.COV2.S at low or high dose, single or two shots; a few received placebo; per-sample allocation not given. All samples were drawn on day 63, counting from the first vaccine or placebo injection. Measured with immunoSEQ multiplex PCR; TCRdb has only the in-frame clones, and not every one. There are about 350,000 clones in the sample; about nine tenths occur only once, and about 3% lies in the top ten. Sample: peripheral blood, taken in a trial of Ad26.COV2.S vaccine versus placebo. The origin of the receptors is a person aged 18-65 years who received the Ad26.COV2.S COVID-19 vaccine or a placebo.

The chain joins TRBV7-9 to TRBJ1-6; 10 bases agree with TRBD1. Germline loops: CDR1 SEHNR, CDR2 FQNEAQ (reference sequence). The V and J ends lost 1 base and 9 bases, in that order; junction bases with no gene match: 3. The CDR3 runs to 15 residues. The CDR3 sequence is CASSLVGDRGSPLHF. Here the CDR3 DNA reads TGTGCCAGCAGCTTAGTGGGGGACAGGGGTTCACCCCTCCACTTT.

This rearrangement joins TRBV30 to TRBJ2-3; no definite D call. V was cut by 5 bases and J by 5 bases, with 11 bases left in between. The CDR3 is 12 residues long. Germline CDR1 GTSNPN, CDR2 SVGIG (reference sequence). CDR3 sequence: CAWGTSLDTQYF. CDR3 nucleotides: TGTGCCTGGGGAACGTCGTTAGATACGCAGTATTTT.

V usage is TRBV30 and J usage is TRBJ2-1; 7 bases match TRBD2. CDR3 length: 14 amino acids. Germline CDR1 GTSNPN, CDR2 SVGIG (reference sequence). V lost 5 bases and J lost 1; bases outside the gene matches: 5. The CDR3 coding sequence is TGTGCCTGGTGCCAGCGGGGATCCTACAATGAGCAGTTCTTC. Translating gives CAWCQRGSYNEQFF.

The V call is TRBV5-1, the J call TRBJ2-5, with 10 positions matching TRBD2. The junction had 13 bases not matched to a gene; V was cut back by 4 bases and J by 4 bases. Germline CDR1 is SGHRS and CDR2 is YFSETQ. The CDR3 extends over 17 amino acids. This CDR3 reads CASSRSGTSVTGETQYF. CDR3 in DNA: TGCGCCAGCAGCCGCTCCGGGACTAGCGTTACAGGAGAGACCCAGTACTTC.

The V and J genes are TRBV9 and TRBJ1-6; D call uncertain. The CDR3 is made up of 14 amino acids. V lost 4 bases and J lost 9, with 14 bases in between. The germline CDR1 and CDR2 sequences are SGDLS and YYNGEE. The CDR3 sequence is CASSPPSLASPLHF. In DNA, the CDR3 is TGTGCCAGCAGCCCCCCCTCTCTCGCTTCACCCCTCCACTTT.

V usage is TRBV7-8 and J usage is TRBJ1-1; the D is unclear. Germline loops: CDR1 SGHVS, CDR2 FQNEAQ. The ends were cut back, 2 bases at V and 5 bases at J, with 9 bases in the middle. The CDR3 is 13 amino acids. The CDR3 DNA sequence: TGTGCCAGCAGCTTAAGCCCAGAGACTGAAGCTTTCTTT. Translated, it gives CASSLSPETEAFF. The full variable domain, with the rest looked up from reference TRBV7-8 and TRBJ1-1, is GAGVSQSPRYKVAKRGQDVALRCDPISGHVSLFWYQQALGQGPEFLTYFQNEAQLDKSGLPSDRFFAERPEGSVSTLKIQRTQQEDSAVYLCASSLSPETEAFFGQGTRLTVV.

The chain joins TRBV5-5 to TRBJ1-5; tentative D call: TRBD1 (5 bases). The CDR3 loop spans 14 amino acids. V was clipped by 4 bases and J by 5 bases, with 13 bases between them. Germline V gene sequence: CDR1 SGHKS, CDR2 YYEKEE (reference sequence). CDR3 bases: TGTGCCAGCAGCGGTGACAGTCTCGATCAGCCCCAGCATTTT. It translates to CASSGDSLDQPQHF.

This rearrangement joins TRBV5-5 to TRBJ2-5; 8 positions agree with TRBD1. CDR1 and CDR2 from the germline V gene are SGHKS and YYEKEE (reference sequence). V lost 4 bases and J lost 4; bases outside the gene matches: 6. This CDR3 is 14 amino acids long. The CDR3 here is CASSTPTGVETQYF. The CDR3 nucleotides read TGTGCCAGCAGCACCCCGACAGGGGTAGAGACCCAGTACTTC.

The gene calls are TRBV6-5 and TRBJ2-1, with 7 bases matching TRBD1. The trim removed 7 bases at V and 2 bases at J, leaving 5 bases unmatched. Germline loops: CDR1 MNHEY, CDR2 SVGAGI. The CDR3 has 14 residues. The CDR3 loop reads CASNPTGTYNEQFF. DNA for the CDR3: TGTGCCAGCAATCCGACAGGGACCTACAATGAGCAGTTCTTC.